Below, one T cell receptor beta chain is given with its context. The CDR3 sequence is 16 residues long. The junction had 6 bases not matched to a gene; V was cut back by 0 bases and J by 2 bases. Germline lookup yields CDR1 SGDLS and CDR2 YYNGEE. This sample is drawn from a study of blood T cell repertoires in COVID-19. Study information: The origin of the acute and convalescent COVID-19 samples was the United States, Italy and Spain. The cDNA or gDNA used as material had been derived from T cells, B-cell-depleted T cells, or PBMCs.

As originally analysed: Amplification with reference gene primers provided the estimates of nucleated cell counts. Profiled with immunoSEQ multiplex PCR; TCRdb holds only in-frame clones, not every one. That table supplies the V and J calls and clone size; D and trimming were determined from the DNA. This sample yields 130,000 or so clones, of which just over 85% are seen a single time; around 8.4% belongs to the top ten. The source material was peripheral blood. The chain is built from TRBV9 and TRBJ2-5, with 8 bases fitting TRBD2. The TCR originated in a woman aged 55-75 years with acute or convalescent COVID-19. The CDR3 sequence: CASSVAAGGMQETQYF. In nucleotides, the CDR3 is TGTGCCAGCAGCGTAGCTGCGGGGGGTATGCAAGAGACCCAGTACTTC.